This is a list of T cell receptor beta chains from one sample in a study of blood T cell repertoires in COVID-19. Produced via immunoSEQ multiplex PCR; TCRdb's table is partial and in-frame only. The table has some 200,000 clones, 87% seen once. The specimen sequenced was peripheral blood. The source of these receptors is a man aged 60 to 75 with active or convalescent COVID-19. The CDR3 runs from the conserved cysteine through the conserved F or W.

v_gene: TRBV29-1; CDR3aa: CSVLAGDLQETQYF
v_gene: TRBV7-6; CDR3aa: CASSLVGQGRSTDTQYF
v_gene: TRBV3-1/TRBV3-2; CDR3aa: CASSRGDEQYF
v_gene: TRBV3-1/TRBV3-2; CDR3aa: CASSPGSGNTIYF
v_gene: TRBV6-1; CDR3aa: CASSELGSGGFGNQPQHF
v_gene: TRBV7-9; CDR3aa: CASSLLREQYF
v_gene: TRBV11-2; CDR3aa: CASSRRRTGQGTDTQYF
v_gene: TRBV7-9; CDR3aa: CASSSGDRGSSPLHF
v_gene: TRBV29-1; CDR3aa: CSVARLRHTGDMNTEAFF
v_gene: TRBV5-1; CDR3aa: CASSSRSGGPTGELFF
v_gene: TRBV6-5; CDR3aa: CASRRLTGIEQYF
v_gene: TRBV5-1; CDR3aa: CASTVGTPARTEAFF
v_gene: TRBV6-1; CDR3aa: CASSESYRGNTIYF
v_gene: TRBV5-1; CDR3aa: CASSLTSGGAWDTQYF
v_gene: TRBV7-8; CDR3aa: CASSPNPGVQTQYF
v_gene: TRBV19; CDR3aa: CASSIGAGGVDTQYF
v_gene: TRBV7-8; CDR3aa: CASSFLDRANQPQHF
v_gene: TRBV7-9; CDR3aa: CASRGKTGGEAFF
v_gene: TRBV5-1; CDR3aa: CASSLGREGGGYTF
v_gene: TRBV14; CDR3aa: CASSQEDAGMVGQPQHF
v_gene: TRBV29-1; CDR3aa: CSVEGAPGQGANEQFF
v_gene: TRBV19; CDR3aa: CASSIAEGMNSPLHF
v_gene: TRBV19; CDR3aa: CASSMGEGYGYTF
v_gene: TRBV19; CDR3aa: CASSIGQGRNQPQHF